The clone carrying this T cell receptor (beta chain) occurred many times. Its cognate antigen is unknown. The junction differs from germline at one of its ends, possibly a read error. This sample stems from a study of T cells after yellow fever vaccination. Study observations and caveats: The study noted that FACS-sorted repertoires could contain abundant clonotypes contaminating from the bulk population. A weaker secondary response peaked on day 5, the primary on day 15. Post-booster samples contained most primary-vaccination clones (approximately 96% CD4, about 87% CD8).

The germline V gene has CDR1 SSHAT and CDR2 FNYEAQ (reference sequence). The CDR3 runs 13 residues. The 5'RACE template-switching step produced TCR cDNA and added a universal primer site and UMIs. TCRdb re-called the 5' RACE reads with MiXCR, one entry per CDR3 protein. The table has over 100,000 distinct CDR3 sequences, 8.4% seen once. The chain has TRBV7-7 and TRBJ2-5; D is unresolved. This specimen was CD8+ T cells sorted from PBMCs, taken 45 days after the yellow fever booster vaccination. This sequence was found in a man between 25 and 39 years old who received the YFV17D yellow fever vaccine. The CDR3 protein is CASSLAPVETQYF. CDR3 sequence (DNA): TGTGCTAGCAGCTTAGCCCCCGTAGAGACCCAGTACTTC. Full variable domain (remainder filled in from reference TRBV7-7 and TRBJ2-5): GAGVSQSPRYKVTKRGQDVTLRCDPISSHATLYWYQQALGQGPEFLTYFNYEAQPDKSGLPSDRFSAERPEGSISTLTIQRTEQRDSAMYRCASSLAPVETQYFGPGTRLLVL.